The 11 T cell receptor beta chains presented below share a single source sample, sequenced in a study of cytomegalovirus exposure and HLA in healthy donors. Vbeta (60) and Jbeta (13) primers were used in the PCR. Method: immunoSEQ multiplex PCR; TCRdb's copy keeps in-frame clones and lacks some. Among around 200,000 clones listed, 77% were seen once. Material: PBMCs. The source is a woman aged 55-69 years in good health and CMV-seropositive.

The V and J genes are TRBV6-6 and TRBJ1-6; TRBD1 matches 7 bases. The germline gives CDR1 MNHNY, CDR2 SVGAGI (reference sequence). This CDR3 spans 16 amino acids. J was trimmed by 1 base and V by 7 bases; bases with no gene match: 7. CDR3 nucleotides: TGTGCCAGCACCACAGGGGAGGCGTCCTATAATTCACCCCTCCACTTT. It yields the protein CASTTGEASYNSPLHF.

V gene TRBV9 combines with J gene TRBJ2-2; 12 bases match TRBD1. Germline CDR1 reads SGDLS; CDR2 reads YYNGEE. The CDR3 is 19 residues long. V lost 3 bases, J lost 5 bases, and 14 bases stayed unmatched. The CDR3, as DNA: TGTGCCAGCAGCGGGACCCGAGGGGACAGGGGGCGTCGGACCGGGGAGCTGTTTTTT. Translation: CASSGTRGDRGRRTGELFF. Using reference TRBV9 and TRBJ2-2 for the parts outside the CDR3, the full variable domain is DSGVTQTPKHLITATGQRVTLRCSPRSGDLSVYWYQQSLDQGLQFLIQYYNGEERAKGNILERFSAQQFPDLHSELNLSSLELGDSALYFCASSGTRGDRGRRTGELFFGEGSRLTVL.

Here the CDR3 reads CASSQLQGIGELFF. In DNA, the CDR3 is TGTGCCAGCAGCCAATTACAGGGTATAGGGGAGCTGTTTTTT. The V gene is TRBV14, the J gene TRBJ2-2, with a weak D call TRBD1 (6 bases). The CDR3 is made up of 14 amino acids. Trimming shortened V by 2 bases and J by 8 bases, and 12 bases separated the two germline ends. Germline CDR1 is SGHDN and CDR2 is FVKESK.

The chain has TRBV6-5 and TRBJ2-5; 9 bases match TRBD2. CDR3 size: 16 residues. Trimming cost V 0 bases and J 0 bases; bases outside gene matches: 2. Per germline, CDR1 MNHEY and CDR2 SVGAGI. This CDR3 reads CASSYSLAGHQETQYF. The CDR3 coding sequence is TGTGCCAGCAGTTACTCCCTAGCGGGGCACCAAGAGACCCAGTACTTC.

On this clone itself: A junction boundary mismatches the germline segment, possibly from a read error. The chain uses TRBV7-9 and TRBJ2-7, with D perhaps TRBD2 (6 bases). CDR1 and CDR2 from the germline V gene are SEHNR and FQNEAQ (reference sequence). This CDR3 is 14 amino acids long. The CDR3 DNA follows: TGTTCCAGCAGCTTCCAGGGAGGCTCCTACGAGCAGTACTTC. Translation: CSSSFQGGSYEQYF.

The V call is TRBV7-9, the J call TRBJ2-1; 10 positions match TRBD2. CDR1 is SEHNR and CDR2 is FQNEAQ in the germline V gene (reference sequence). Trimming removed 5 bases from V and 5 bases from J; junction bases left unmatched: 6. This CDR3 region has 15 residues. Here the CDR3 reads CASSVLAGSHNEQFF. In nucleotides, the CDR3 is TGTGCCAGCAGCGTACTAGCGGGGAGCCACAATGAGCAGTTCTTC.

The rearrangement joins TRBV10-1 to TRBJ2-7; D not certain. The germline V gene has CDR1 WNHNN and CDR2 SYGVQD (reference sequence). V dropped 6 bases and J dropped 6 bases, with 12 bases sitting between them. The CDR3 loop spans 12 amino acids. CDR3 sequence reads: CASSGYGAEQYF. For the CDR3, the DNA is TGCGCCAGCAGCGGGTACGGAGCCGAGCAGTACTTC.

The chain employs TRBV7-2 and TRBJ2-3; possibly TRBD1 for D (5 bases). Germline assignment: CDR1 SGHTA and CDR2 FQGNSA. The length of the CDR3 is 14 residues. Trimming took off 1 base at V and 4 bases at J, with 9 bases between the two ends. The CDR3 DNA reads TGTGCCAGCAGCTTAGTGCAGGGCGCAGATACGCAGTATTTT. The encoded protein is CASSLVQGADTQYF.

The chain uses TRBV4-2 and TRBJ2-6; D may be TRBD1 (6 bases). Germline CDR1 is LGHNA and CDR2 is YNFKEQ. The CDR3 extends over 17 amino acids. Trimming pared 2 bases from V and 2 bases from J, leaving 13 bases between. The CDR3 here is CASSQILQGAGANVLTF. As DNA, the CDR3 is TGTGCCAGCAGCCAAATCTTACAGGGTGCTGGGGCCAACGTCCTGACTTTC.

The gene calls are TRBV5-1 and TRBJ1-4, with 9 nucleotides matching TRBD1. CDR3 size: 14 residues. V dropped 4 bases and J dropped 5; count of bases not matched to a gene: 3. Per the germline V gene, CDR1 is SGHRS and CDR2 is YFSETQ. The CDR3 DNA sequence: TGCGCCAGCAGCCCCGGGACAGGGAATGAAAAACTGTTTTTT. It specifies CASSPGTGNEKLFF.

The V and J genes are TRBV5-1 and TRBJ2-1, with 12 bases that match TRBD2. There are 15 residues in the CDR3. Germline trimming cut 0 bases from V and 11 bases from J; bases unmatched to any gene: 6. The germline V gene has CDR1 SGHRS and CDR2 YFSETQ. The CDR3 spells CASSLETGLAGKQFF. For the CDR3, the DNA is TGCGCCAGCAGCTTGGAGACCGGACTAGCGGGGAAGCAGTTCTTC.